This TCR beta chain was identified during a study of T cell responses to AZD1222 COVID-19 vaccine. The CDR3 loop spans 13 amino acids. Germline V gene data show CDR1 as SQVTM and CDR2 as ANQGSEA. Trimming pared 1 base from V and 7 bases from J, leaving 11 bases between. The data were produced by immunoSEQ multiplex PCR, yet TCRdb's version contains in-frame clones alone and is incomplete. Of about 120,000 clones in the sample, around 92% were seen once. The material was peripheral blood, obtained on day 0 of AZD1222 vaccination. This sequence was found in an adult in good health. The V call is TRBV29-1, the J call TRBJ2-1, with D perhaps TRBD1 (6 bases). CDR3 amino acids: CSVEASRGNEQFF. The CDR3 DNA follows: TGCAGCGTTGAAGCCTCCAGGGGAAATGAGCAGTTCTTC.